The clone carrying this T cell receptor (beta chain) was observed a handful of times. The antigen is not known. TCR beta CDR3 sequences were amplified from RNA transcripts. First-round RT-PCR with HTBI primers amplified the TCR CDR3 region. TCRdb re-called the multiplex PCR reads with MiXCR, one entry per CDR3 protein. Among a few hundred thousand distinct CDR3 sequences listed, more than 15% were seen once. This entry belongs to a study of T cells in Graves' hyperthyroidism and ophthalmopathy. Study details: Peripheral blood was secured at the point of initial diagnosis, before any treatment. Findings and caveats of the study: Within blood appeared most thyroid clonotypes that had expanded above 0.001.

Patients with uncontrolled infections, other autoimmune diseases, pregnancy or lactation were excluded. Per germline, CDR1 SQVTM and CDR2 ANQGSEA. Trimming removed 3 bases from V and 10 bases from J; junction bases left unmatched: 4. The CDR3 is made up of 12 amino acids. The material sequenced was blood. This chain joins TRBV29-1 and TRBJ1-1; 11 bases fit TRBD1. This receptor was obtained from a woman in her 30s with Graves' hyperthyroidism. For the CDR3, the DNA is TGCAGCGTTGAGGGACAGGGGGTAAGAGCTTTCTTT. Amino acid sequence: CSVEGQGVRAFF.